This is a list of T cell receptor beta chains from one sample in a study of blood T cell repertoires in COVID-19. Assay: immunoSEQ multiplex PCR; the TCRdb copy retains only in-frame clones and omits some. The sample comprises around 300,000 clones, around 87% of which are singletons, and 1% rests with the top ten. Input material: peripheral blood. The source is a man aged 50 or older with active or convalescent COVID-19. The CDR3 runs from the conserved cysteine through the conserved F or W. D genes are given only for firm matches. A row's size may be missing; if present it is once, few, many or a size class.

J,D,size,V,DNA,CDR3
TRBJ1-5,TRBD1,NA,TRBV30,TGTGCCTGGAGTGTACAGGGGGATCAGCCCCAGCATTTT,CAWSVQGDQPQHF
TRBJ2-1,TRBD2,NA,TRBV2,TGTGCCAGCAGTTTGGATAGCGGGGCGAACAATGAGCAGTTCTTC,CASSLDSGANNEQFF
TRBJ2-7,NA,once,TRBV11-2,TGTGCCAGCAGGCCCTACAGGGCAACGGCGCACGAGCAGTACTTC,CASRPYRATAHEQYF
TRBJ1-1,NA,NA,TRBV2,TGTGCCAGCATTAGAGGCCCCATCGGGACTGAAGCTTTCTTT,CASIRGPIGTEAFF
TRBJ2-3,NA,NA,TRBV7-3,TGTGCCAGCAGCCCCCAGGGGCGCCTTGTCACAGATACGCAGTATTTT,CASSPQGRLVTDTQYF
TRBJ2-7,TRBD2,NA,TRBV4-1,TGCGCCAGCAGCCCGTTCGGGCTAGCGGAGATCTCCTACGAGCAGTACTTC,CASSPFGLAEISYEQYF
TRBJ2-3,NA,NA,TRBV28,TGTGCCAGCAGTTTAGTGGCCACAGATACGCAGTATTTT,CASSLVATDTQYF
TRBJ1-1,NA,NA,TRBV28,TGTGCCAGCAGAGACGACAGGAATTCAGGTAAACTTCCTGAAGCTTTCTTT,CASRDDRNSGKLPEAFF
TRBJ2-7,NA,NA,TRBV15,TGTGCCACCAGCAGAGATCGGCCGCCTCGGACTCCCACCTACGAGCAGTACTTC,CATSRDRPPRTPTYEQYF
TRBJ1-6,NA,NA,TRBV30,TGTGCCTGGAGTCCCAGCTCCTATAATTCACCCCTCCACTTT,CAWSPSSYNSPLHF
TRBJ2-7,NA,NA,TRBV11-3,TGTGCCAGCAGCTTAAAAAGCGGATACGAGCAGTACTTC,CASSLKSGYEQYF
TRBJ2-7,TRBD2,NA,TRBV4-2,TGTGCCAGCAGCCAAGAACTAGCGGTGGCCTACGAGCAGTACTTC,CASSQELAVAYEQYF
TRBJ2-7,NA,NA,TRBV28,TGTGCCAGCAGTTTACAGAACTCCTACGAGCAGTACTTC,CASSLQNSYEQYF
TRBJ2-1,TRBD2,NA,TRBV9,TGTGCCAGCAGCGTAGCTCCCGGGACTAGCAATGAGCAGTTCTTC,CASSVAPGTSNEQFF
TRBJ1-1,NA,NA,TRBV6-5,TGTGCCAGCAGACAGGGCGGACGAACTGAAGCTTTCTTT,CASRQGGRTEAFF
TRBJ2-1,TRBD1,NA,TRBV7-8,TGTGCCAGCAGCTTAGGAAGAGGGACAGATTACAATGAGCAGTTCTTC,CASSLGRGTDYNEQFF
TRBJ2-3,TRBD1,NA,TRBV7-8,TGTGCCAGCAGCTTAGGACAGGGGGTCGATACGCAGTATTTT,CASSLGQGVDTQYF
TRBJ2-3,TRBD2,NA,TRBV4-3,TGCGCCAGCTCCAGCGGGGCATGGAAAGATACGCAGTATTTT,CASSSGAWKDTQYF
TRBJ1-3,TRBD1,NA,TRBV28,TGTGCCAGCAGTCTACGGACAGGCGCTGGAAACACCATATATTTT,CASSLRTGAGNTIYF
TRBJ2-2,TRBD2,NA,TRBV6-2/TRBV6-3,TGTGCCAGCATCCCTACGGGGGGACTAGCGGGGAGAGACGGGGAGCTGTTTTTT,CASIPTGGLAGRDGELFF
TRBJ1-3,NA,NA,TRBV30,TGTGCCTGGAGTAAAAGTCGGGGAAACACCATATATTTT,CAWSKSRGNTIYF
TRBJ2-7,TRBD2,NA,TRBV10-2,TGCGCCAGCAGTGAGACGGGAGGGCCACGGGAGCAGTACTTC,CASSETGGPREQYF
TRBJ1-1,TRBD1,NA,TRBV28,TGTGCCAGCAGTCCCCCCGGGACAGGTATGAACACTGAAGCTTTCTTT,CASSPPGTGMNTEAFF
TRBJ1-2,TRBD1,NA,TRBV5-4,TGTGCCAGCAGACAAGGGACAGGGGTTTTCTATGGCTACACCTTC,CASRQGTGVFYGYTF
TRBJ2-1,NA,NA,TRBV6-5,TGTGCCAGCAGCCGGGATCGAAGGGTTAAGCAGTTCTTC,CASSRDRRVKQFF
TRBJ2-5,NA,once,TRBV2,TGTGCCAGCAGTGGCAGTTCCAATCGAGAGACCCAGTACTTC,CASSGSSNRETQYF
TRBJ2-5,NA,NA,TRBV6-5,TGTGCCAGCACCCCCTCTGGAGGCAAGCAAGAGACCCAGTACTTC,CASTPSGGKQETQYF
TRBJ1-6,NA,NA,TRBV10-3,TGTGCCATCAGTGAAGGGGGTATTTATTCACCCCTCCACTTT,CAISEGGIYSPLHF
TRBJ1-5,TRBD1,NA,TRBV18,TGTGCCAGCTCACCCGGGACAGGGGGCAGCCAGCCCCAGCATTTT,CASSPGTGGSQPQHF
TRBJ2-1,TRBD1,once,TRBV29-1,TGCAGCGTTGCACGGGGACAGGGCTTAAGCTCCTACAATGAGCAGTTCTTC,CSVARGQGLSSYNEQFF
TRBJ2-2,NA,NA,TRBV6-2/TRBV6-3,TGTGCCAGCAGCCAGGGACAGAACACCGGGGAGCTGTTTTTT,CASSQGQNTGELFF
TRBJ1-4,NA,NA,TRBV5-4,TGTGCCAGCAGCCCGACAGGAGCAACTAATGAAAAACTGTTTTTT,CASSPTGATNEKLFF
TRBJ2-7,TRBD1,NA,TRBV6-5,TGTGCCAGCAGCCTCCGGGACAGGGGGCACGAGCAGTACTTC,CASSLRDRGHEQYF
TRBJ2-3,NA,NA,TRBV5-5,TGTGCCAGCAGCCCGGACGCGGGGCGCACAGATACGCAGTATTTT,CASSPDAGRTDTQYF
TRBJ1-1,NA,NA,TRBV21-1,TGTGCCAGCAGCAAAGCTGTGGCGGACATTAACACTGAAGCTTTCTTT,CASSKAVADINTEAFF
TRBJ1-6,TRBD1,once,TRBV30,TGTGCCTGGAGTTTAGGAGGGACAGGGGCCTCACCCCTCCACTTT,CAWSLGGTGASPLHF
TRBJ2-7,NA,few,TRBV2,TGTGCCAGCAGTCCTGCGGGTGCCTACGAGCAGTACTTC,CASSPAGAYEQYF
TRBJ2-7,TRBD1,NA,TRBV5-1,TGCGCCAGCAGCTCGTTAGACAGGGGAAGTTACGAGCAGTACTTC,CASSSLDRGSYEQYF
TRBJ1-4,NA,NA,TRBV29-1,TGCAGCGTTGAGAGTGTCCCGAAAGAAGCAACTAATGAAAAACTGTTTTTT,CSVESVPKEATNEKLFF
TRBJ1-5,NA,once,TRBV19,TGTGCCAGTAGTATCCGGGGGGGCAATCAGCCCCAGCATTTT,CASSIRGGNQPQHF
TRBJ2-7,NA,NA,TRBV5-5,TGTGCCAGCAGCTGGACAGTCTACGAGCAGTACTTC,CASSWTVYEQYF
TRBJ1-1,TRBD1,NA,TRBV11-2,TGTGCCAGCAGCACGATAGGGGGCTCTGCTGAAGCTTTCTTT,CASSTIGGSAEAFF
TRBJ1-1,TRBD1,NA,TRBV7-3,TGTGCCAGCAGCGCGTACAGGGGGCACACTGAAGCTTTCTTT,CASSAYRGHTEAFF
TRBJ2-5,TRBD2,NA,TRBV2,TGTGCCAGCAGACACGGGACTAGCCTTGGGACCCAGTACTTC,CASRHGTSLGTQYF
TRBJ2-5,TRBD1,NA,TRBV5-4,TGTGCCAGCAGCACCCAACAGGGGGCGCCGGAGACCCAGTACTTC,CASSTQQGAPETQYF
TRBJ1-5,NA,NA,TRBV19,TGTGCCAGTAGTATCGATGGACAGTTCAATCAGCCCCAGCATTTT,CASSIDGQFNQPQHF
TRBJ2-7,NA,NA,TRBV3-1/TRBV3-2,TGTGCCAGCAGCCGTACCGGTTCCAAGCGTAGCTCCTACGAGCAGTACTTC,CASSRTGSKRSSYEQYF
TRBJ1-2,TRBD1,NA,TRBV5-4,TGTGCCAGCAGCTTGCAGACAGGGAATGGCTACACCTTC,CASSLQTGNGYTF
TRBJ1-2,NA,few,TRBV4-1,TGCGCCAGCAGCCACAACTCTCCCCGGGGGAGACCGAACTATGGCTACACCTTC,CASSHNSPRGRPNYGYTF
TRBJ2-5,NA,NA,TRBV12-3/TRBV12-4,TGTGCCAGCAGAATACAGGGAGTGGTGACCCAGTACTTC,CASRIQGVVTQYF
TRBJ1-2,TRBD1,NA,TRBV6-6,TGTGCCAGCAGTCACCGGGACAGGGGTAATTCTAACTATGGCTACACCTTC,CASSHRDRGNSNYGYTF
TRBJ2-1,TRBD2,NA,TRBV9,TGTGCCAGCAGCCTCGGACTAGCGGGATACAATGAGCAGTTCTTC,CASSLGLAGYNEQFF
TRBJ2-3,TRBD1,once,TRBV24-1,TGTGCCACCAGTGATCCGCAGGGACAGGGGGCCATAGATACGCAGTATTTT,CATSDPQGQGAIDTQYF
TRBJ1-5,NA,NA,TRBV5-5,TGTGCCAGCAGCTTGGATGTGGAGGTTAGCAATCAGCCCCAGCATTTT,CASSLDVEVSNQPQHF
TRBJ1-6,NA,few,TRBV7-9,TGTGCCAGCAGCCCACCCGGGGGGAGACTCTATAATTCACCCCTCCACTTT,CASSPPGGRLYNSPLHF
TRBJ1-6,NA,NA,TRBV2,TGTGCCAGCAGTGCGGGACACGCGATTAATTCACCCCTCCACTTT,CASSAGHAINSPLHF